Listed here are 5 T cell receptor beta chains from one sample, sequenced in a study of OX40 agonist ivuxolimab in advanced cancers. Profiling relied on immunoSEQ multiplex PCR, and the TCRdb table lists in-frame clones only, not all of them. This table has about 73,000 clones, roughly 90% appearing once. The sequencing used CD4+ or CD8+ T cells sorted from blood, collected in a trial of the OX40 agonist ivuxolimab. These receptors were obtained from an adult with an advanced solid tumor such as melanoma, head and neck, liver or kidney cancer.

The CDR3 nucleotides read TGTGCCAGCTCACCCCCGGGGCTTGCGGAAGAGACCCAGTACTTC. Protein: CASSPPGLAEETQYF. The chain links TRBV18 to TRBJ2-5; D is possibly TRBD1 or TRBD2 (5 bases each). Deletions cut 3 bases from V and 3 bases from J, with 14 bases between. The CDR3 runs to 15 residues. The germline gives CDR1 KGHSH, CDR2 LQKENI.

The chain couples TRBV6-5 to TRBJ1-6; TRBD1 is a possible D gene (5 bases). Germline V gene data show CDR1 as MNHEY and CDR2 as SVGAGI. V shed 6 bases and J shed 10 bases, with 13 bases lying between them. The CDR3 extends over 13 amino acids. This CDR3 is CASRRDPTSPLHF. Here the CDR3 DNA reads TGTGCCAGCAGAAGGGACCCGACCTCACCCCTCCACTTT.

The rearrangement links TRBV7-2 to TRBJ2-7; 10 positions match TRBD2. The CDR3 loop spans 14 amino acids. Losses at the gene ends were 5 bases for V and 7 bases for J; bases not matched to a gene: 8. Per the germline V gene, CDR1 is SGHTA and CDR2 is FQGNSA. The CDR3 nucleotides read TGTGCCAGCAGCCCTAGACTAGCGGGCCGGGAGCAGTACTTC. The encoded protein is CASSPRLAGREQYF.

A few counts support this clone. This chain links TRBV4-3 with TRBJ2-7, with 9 bases that match TRBD1. The CDR3 has 15 residues. V shed 4 bases and J 2 bases; nucleotides not matched to a gene: 6. Germline CDR1 LGHNA, CDR2 YSLEER. The CDR3 DNA follows: TGCGCCAGCAGCCTCTCGGGACAGGGTCCCTACGAGCAGTACTTC. Its translation is CASSLSGQGPYEQYF.

J is TRBJ2-5 and V is TRBV7-9; possibly TRBD2 for D (5 bases). The germline CDR1 and CDR2 sequences are SEHNR and FQNEAQ (reference sequence). This CDR3 is built from 12 residues. Trimming removed 4 bases from V and 9 bases from J, with 12 bases in between. CDR3 nucleotides: TGTGCCAGCAGCTCGAGAGAGGAGGCCCAGTACTTC. Its protein product is CASSSREEAQYF.